Presented here are 3 T cell receptor beta chains from one specimen sequenced in a study of OX40 agonist ivuxolimab in advanced cancers. Clones were sequenced by immunoSEQ multiplex PCR, and TCRdb holds only the in-frame ones, with some missing. The sample shows about 20,000 clones, 83% of them seen only once. Source: CD4+ or CD8+ T cells sorted from blood, taken in a trial of the OX40 agonist ivuxolimab. Every receptor here comes from an adult with an advanced solid tumor such as melanoma, head and neck, liver or kidney cancer.

V and J are TRBV6-6 and TRBJ1-1, with D possibly being TRBD1 (6 bases). Trimming removed 4 bases from V and 1 base from J, with 10 bases in between. From germline, CDR1 is MNHNY and CDR2 SVGAGI (reference sequence). The CDR3 has 14 amino acids. The CDR3 DNA sequence: TGTGCCAGCAGTTTACAGGGATCGAACACTGAAGCTTTCTTT. Translated: CASSLQGSNTEAFF.

This clone occurred a few times. This chain joins TRBV30 and TRBJ1-1, with TRBD1 matching 8 bases. The CDR3 contains 14 residues. After removal of 7 bases from V and 1 base from J, the junction contained 8 bases not matched to a gene. Per germline, CDR1 GTSNPN and CDR2 SVGIG (reference sequence). The CDR3 loop reads CAYTAGTGNTEAFF. In nucleotides, the CDR3 is TGTGCCTATACCGCCGGGACAGGGAACACTGAAGCTTTCTTT.

The rearrangement links TRBV4-1 to TRBJ2-1, with a tentative D call TRBD1 (5 bases). Germline V CDR1 and CDR2: MGHRA, YSYEKL. V was shortened by 0 bases and J by 0 bases, with 9 bases between the two germline ends. The CDR3 consists of 16 residues. CDR3 amino acids: CASSQDKDNSYNEQFF. In nucleotides, the CDR3 is TGCGCCAGCAGCCAAGATAAGGACAACTCCTACAATGAGCAGTTCTTC.